These 3 T cell receptor beta chains originate from one sample sequenced in a study of response to subunit inactivated influenza vaccine. TCRdb processed the RT-PCR reads anew with MiXCR; each CDR3 protein has one entry. The sample carries hundreds of thousands of distinct CDR3 sequences, 15% to 18% recorded once. Specimen: PBMCs from blood, collected roughly 13 days after vaccination. These receptors originate from a man in his fifties who received an inactivated influenza vaccine.

This clonotype was recorded at least ten times. The J gene is TRBJ2-7, the V gene TRBV6-2 or TRBV6-3; no reliable D call. Germline CDR1 reads MNHEY; CDR2 reads SVGEGT. The CDR3 is made up of 11 amino acids. V lost 3 bases, J lost 7 bases, and 7 bases lay in between. Here the CDR3 DNA reads TGTGCCAGCAGTTATCTATTTGAGCAGTACTTC. Its translation is CASSYLFEQYF.

This clonotype was seen repeatedly, ten times or more. V is TRBV29-1 and J is TRBJ2-7, with 8 positions matching TRBD1. The CDR3 has 13 amino acids. Unmatched junction bases numbered 6, after V lost 6 bases and J lost 2 bases. The germline gives CDR1 SQVTM, CDR2 ANQGSEA. The CDR3 DNA reads TGCAGCGTGTCGCCGGGACAGGCCTACGAGCAGTACTTC. Its translation: CSVSPGQAYEQYF.

V gene TRBV18 combines with J gene TRBJ2-7; D tentatively fits TRBD1 or TRBD2 (5 bases each). This CDR3 is built from 15 residues. Per germline, CDR1 KGHSH and CDR2 LQKENI. Trimming stripped 1 base from V and 7 bases from J, with 17 bases between. For the CDR3, the DNA is TGTGCCAGCTCACCACTCTTAGATGGGGGACGAGAGCAGTACTTC. Translation gives CASSPLLDGGREQYF.